The 18 T cell receptor beta chains below all came from one sample that was sequenced in a study of CD8 T cells in ankylosing spondylitis. TCRdb used MiXCR to reprocess the 5' RACE reads, holding one entry per CDR3 protein. The profile covers 200,000 to 250,000 distinct CDR3 sequences, with roughly a tenth appearing a single time and roughly a fifth taken by the ten largest. The sequenced material came from blood, either unsorted or a sorted T cell fraction (not recorded which). These receptors all come from a male donor with ankylosing spondylitis or in good health (not recorded which).

There are a few counts of this clonotype. The CDR3 loop is CASSQGQVEETQYF. The CDR3 coding sequence is TGTGCCAGCAGCCAAGGACAGGTAGAAGAGACCCAGTACTTC. The genes are TRBV12-3 or TRBV12-4 and TRBJ2-5; 7 nucleotides line up with TRBD1. The CDR3 covers 14 residues. The J segment lost 3 bases and the V segment lost 6 bases, leaving 7 bases of the junction unmatched.

This clonotype occurred many times. CDR3 bases: TGCAGTGCTGACCCACTAGCGGGGCAAGAGACCCAGTACTTC. Protein: CSADPLAGQETQYF. The J gene is TRBJ2-5, the V gene TRBV20-1; 10 nucleotides align to TRBD2. The CDR3 sequence is 14 residues long. CDR1 is DFQATT and CDR2 is SNEGSKA in the germline V gene (reference sequence). Unmatched junction bases numbered 5, after V lost 5 bases and J lost 2 bases.

This clonotype came up many times. The chain employs TRBV5-1 and TRBJ2-5; D unclear. Trimming took off 2 bases at V and 3 bases at J, with 2 bases between the two ends. This CDR3 comprises 11 residues. The germline CDR1 and CDR2 sequences are SGHRS and YFSETQ. The CDR3 region has the DNA TGCGCCAGCAGCTTTAAAGAGACCCAGTACTTC. Its translation is CASSFKETQYF.

J is TRBJ2-1 and V is TRBV9; 8 bases match TRBD2. In germline, CDR1 is SGDLS, CDR2 YYNGEE. The length of the CDR3 is 14 residues. V shed 2 bases, J shed 2 bases, and the junction held 0 bases outside the gene matches. CDR3 sequence reads: CASSVTSAYNEQFF. CDR3 nucleotides: TGTGCCAGCAGCGTGACTAGCGCCTACAATGAGCAGTTCTTC.

This clonotype has ten or more counts. The chain recombines TRBV7-9 with TRBJ2-3, with a tentative D call TRBD2 (5 bases). Germline assignment: CDR1 SEHNR and CDR2 FQNEAQ (reference sequence). Trimming pared 5 bases from V and 0 bases from J, leaving 15 bases between. This CDR3 has 16 residues. The CDR3 DNA reads as TGTGCCAGCAGCAAGAGGGCAGCTTTGAGCACAGATACGCAGTATTTT. Translated, it gives CASSKRAALSTDTQYF.

There are many counts of this clonotype. The CDR3 DNA reads TGTGCCAGCAGCTGGGACAGGGGGCTCGGTGACGCTGAAGCTTTCTTT. This encodes CASSWDRGLGDAEAFF. The rearrangement uses TRBV5-6 and TRBJ1-1; 12 bases map to TRBD1. Trimming took 3 bases from V and 6 from J; bases not matched to a gene: 9. Germline V gene data show CDR1 as SGHDT and CDR2 as YYEEEE. CDR3 size: 16 residues.

This clonotype was counted at least ten times. The chain combines TRBV20-1 with TRBJ2-3, with D hard to call. CDR3 size: 11 residues. CDR1 is DFQATT, CDR2 SNEGSKA, per germline (reference sequence). Trimming removed 1 base at V and 5 bases at J, with 4 bases between. DNA for the CDR3: TGCAGTGCTAGAGGGTTAGATACGCAGTATTTT. Protein: CSARGLDTQYF.

This clonotype appeared many times. The V gene is TRBV6-1, the J gene TRBJ1-6; a weak D match, TRBD1 (6 bases). CDR3 size: 16 residues. Trimming took 6 bases from V and 0 from J, leaving 12 bases between them. Germline lookup yields CDR1 MNHNS and CDR2 SASEGT. Here the CDR3 reads CASRGHKSSYNSPLHF. CDR3 nucleotides: TGTGCCAGCAGGGGACACAAGAGCTCCTATAATTCACCCCTCCACTTT.

This clonotype was detected many times. The chain has TRBV10-3 and TRBJ1-1, with D tentatively TRBD1 (5 bases). This CDR3 spans 13 amino acids. Germline loops: CDR1 ENHRY, CDR2 SYGVKD. V lost 7 bases and J 2 bases, leaving 11 bases between the germline ends. The CDR3 DNA sequence: TGTGCCATCACGCCGGGACTCAACACTGAAGCTTTCTTT. Translation gives CAITPGLNTEAFF.

The chain uses TRBV7-8 and TRBJ2-3; D gene uncertain. There are 13 residues in the CDR3. Looked up from germline, CDR1 is SGHVS and CDR2 is FQNEAQ. The V end lost 5 bases, the J end lost 5 bases, and 11 bases lay between the germline ends. This CDR3 is CASSPPREDTQYF. In nucleotides, the CDR3 is TGTGCCAGCAGCCCGCCAAGGGAAGATACGCAGTATTTT.

This clonotype was counted at least ten times. This chain links TRBV20-1 with TRBJ2-2, with 8 bases identical to TRBD2. CDR3 length: 16 residues. Germline V gene sequence: CDR1 DFQATT, CDR2 SNEGSKA (reference sequence). Unmatched junction bases numbered 14, after V lost 3 bases and J lost 8 bases. DNA of the CDR3: TGCAGTGCTAGTGCATCCCGTAGCGGGGACCAGGGGGAGCTGTTTTTT. Protein: CSASASRSGDQGELFF.

This clonotype came up a few times. The chain uses TRBV25-1 and TRBJ1-1; D is unclear. This CDR3 is 18 amino acids long. V was clipped by 3 bases and J by 0 bases, with 20 bases between them. CDR1 is MGHDK and CDR2 is SYGVNS in the germline V gene. The CDR3 region is CASSEDTLGMGMNTEAFF. CDR3 coding DNA: TGTGCCAGCAGTGAGGATACGCTAGGGATGGGGATGAACACTGAAGCTTTCTTT.

This clonotype was counted many times. The chain has TRBV14 and TRBJ2-2; D is uncertain. V shed 4 bases and J shed 9 bases, with 9 bases lying between them. CDR3 length equals 12 residues. The germline V gene encodes CDR1 SGHDN and CDR2 FVKESK. The CDR3 sequence: CASSLNRRELFF. The CDR3 DNA reads TGTGCCAGCAGCCTGAACCGGCGGGAGCTGTTTTTT. The complete variable domain, with remaining parts taken from reference TRBV14 and TRBJ2-2, reads EAGVTQFPSHSVIEKGQTVTLRCDPISGHDNLYWYRRVMGKEIKFLLHFVKESKQDESGMPNNRFLAERTGGTYSTLKVQPAELEDSGVYFCASSLNRRELFFGEGSRLTVL.

This clonotype was observed at least ten times. This rearrangement joins TRBV9 to TRBJ1-6; D is possibly TRBD1 (5 bases). The CDR3 covers 16 residues. V lost 3 bases and J 6 bases, leaving 16 bases between the germline ends. Germline V gene sequence: CDR1 SGDLS, CDR2 YYNGEE. The CDR3 sequence is CASSGVGTVGNSPLHF. The CDR3 DNA reads TGTGCCAGCAGCGGAGTCGGGACTGTAGGTAATTCACCCCTCCACTTT. Full variable domain (outside the CDR3, taken from reference TRBV9 and TRBJ1-6): DSGVTQTPKHLITATGQRVTLRCSPRSGDLSVYWYQQSLDQGLQFLIQYYNGEERAKGNILERFSAQQFPDLHSELNLSSLELGDSALYFCASSGVGTVGNSPLHFGNGTRLTVT.

This clonotype came up many times. The genes are TRBV7-6 and TRBJ2-7, with no clear D. The V end was cut by 4 bases, the J end by 2 bases, with 6 bases between. This CDR3 comprises 12 residues. Germline loops: CDR1 SGHVS, CDR2 FNYEAQ. The CDR3 DNA sequence: TGTGCCAGCAGCTCCGTCGCCTACGAGCAGTACTTC. Translation: CASSSVAYEQYF.

There are many counts of this clonotype. The V gene is TRBV29-1, the J gene TRBJ2-7; 7 nucleotides match TRBD1. V gave up 6 bases and J gave up 5 bases; unmatched junction bases: 7. The V gene's germline CDR1 is SQVTM and CDR2 ANQGSEA. The CDR3 covers 12 residues. CDR3 sequence: CSVKTGTDEQYF. For the CDR3, the DNA is TGCAGCGTGAAGACAGGGACGGACGAGCAGTACTTC.

This clonotype occurred many times. V and J are TRBV12-3 or TRBV12-4 and TRBJ2-1; D gene uncertain. The ends were cut back, 6 bases at V and 5 bases at J, with 11 bases in the middle. The CDR3 covers 13 residues. The CDR3 sequence is CASSRRADNEQFF. The DNA of the CDR3 is TGTGCCAGCAGCCGTCGGGCGGACAATGAGCAGTTCTTC.

The chain has TRBV20-1 and TRBJ2-2, with 13 bases lining up with TRBD2. Germline CDR1 and CDR2: DFQATT and SNEGSKA (reference sequence). The CDR3 totals 19 residues. J lost 3 bases, V lost 1 base, and 11 bases had no gene match. The CDR3 here is CSARVSGTSGEVDTGELFF. The CDR3, as DNA: TGCAGTGCTAGAGTTTCGGGGACTAGCGGGGAGGTAGACACCGGGGAGCTGTTTTTT.